This T cell receptor beta chain was captured in a study of shared clonotypes between healthy human individuals (TCRdb year 2020). Background for the entire study: A few men and two women, aged 18 to 49 years, made up the cohort. For each donor, three plates each were used for CD4 naive and CD4 memory, two plates were used for CD8 naive, and one plate was used for CD8 memory. To estimate repertoire size and how much clonotype sharing occurs between individuals, the study deeply sequenced the blood TCR repertoires of about 5 healthy adults. To increase sequencing depth and limit assay-specific biases, TCR repertoire library preparation and sequencing were carried out by different laboratories using diverse techniques. Per donor, leukapheresis produced somewhere between about 0.8 and 9 billion PBMCs.

Points on this clone: Its antigen is unknown. Base-call qualities are not available, and no considerably larger clone is one nucleotide away.

The donors were healthy, HIV-negative adults with no recently reported acute infections or vaccinations. Only Caucasian adults living in Nashville, Tennessee, USA were represented among the donors. The CD8 memory samples were a combination of magnetically selected CD45RO+ cells and CCR7-negative CD45RA+ effector memory (TemRA) cells. Blood was obtained by leukapheresis, after which PBMCs were separated by Ficoll-Histopaque density gradient centrifugation and cryopreserved in liquid nitrogen vapor phase. Purity and quantity of every magnetically sorted T cell population were checked by analytical flow cytometry. Each sorted fraction had its genomic DNA isolated and then quantified by UV absorbance on a Nanodrop 2000c. TCR CDR3 regions were amplified from genomic DNA by multiplex PCR using the deep immunoSEQ assay. Genomic DNA extracted from each cell subset was distributed evenly over all wells of several immunoSEQ 96-well plates, and each plate served as one replicate. For sorted subsets, each replicate PCR was loaded with about 0.2 ug genomic DNA, equivalent to roughly 30,000 T cell genomes. The purified libraries were quantified using a Qubit 3.0 fluorometer, sized with a Bioanalyzer 2100, and then quantified again using the KAPA Library Quantification kit. Every immunoSEQ 96-well plate was sequenced on a separate single-read 150-cycle Illumina NextSeq 550 flow cell. In the authors' own workflow: Because the immunoSEQ output held only junctional sequences and lacked quality scores, the filtering could not match the filtering applied to full-length reads. To assign V/J genes and CDR3, sequences were annotated against IMGT germline references using PyIR, a Python wrapper for IgBLAST v1.9. Any read was removed if the V/J assignment was weak (E-value above 1e-6), the CDR3 was missing, or the read contained stop codons, out-of-frame junctions, or ambiguous translated residues. V3J clonotypes were defined as sequences sharing the same inferred V gene, J gene, and CDR3 amino acid sequence. Percentage overlap between repertoires was computed as shared unique clonotypes divided by the size of the smaller repertoire. Three approaches were used to assess repertoire richness: RTK rarefaction, the Chao1 estimator, and Recon v2.1 estimates of unobserved clonotypes. OLGA was used to compute generation probabilities for all TCRbeta clonotypes that the gDNA method yielded from a few donors. TCRdb carries this immuneACCESS record with in-frame sequences only. Its versions omit some clonotypes, under half of them owing to an unresolved V gene in the studies checked, with the rest unexplained. The V and J calls and clone size come from that table; D and trimming were worked out from the DNA. Here the sample has hundreds of thousands of clones; 95% to 97% occur a single time. Less than 0.35% of the sample is in the top ten clones.

V was cut back by 4 bases and J by 2 bases, leaving a gap of 21 bases between them. Reading from cysteine to phenylalanine, the CDR3 counts 16 amino acids. The only DNA kept is the CDR3, 48 bases in frame from the first base. Via the germline V gene, CDR1 is SQVTM and CDR2 ANQGSEA. What the work shows at the level of the full study, not this receptor alone: Pairwise subsampling led to the expectation that sequencing depth would affect the degree of clonotype sharing among donors. Compared with non-shared clonotypes, the clonotypes found in all four sorted-subset donors had higher generation probabilities. Incomplete sequencing was indicated by rarefaction of sorted-subset datasets, despite the large sequencing depth. Because the study included only a small number of donors, the genetic and exposure-history diversity represented was limited. Sampling was limited to blood, and TCR repertoires in tissue likely differ from TCR repertoires in blood. Larger estimated clonotype richness was generally found for naive subsets than for memory subsets. Sharing across a handful of donors was observed for about 4.8% of naive CD4, around 3.5% of naive CD8, over 2% of memory CD4, and over 0.3% of memory CD8 clonotypes.

The TCR comes from a man in his thirties or forties in good health. Sequencing used memory CD8+ T cells sorted from blood. The sample's cell subset or site, from its label and the paper: CD45RO+ cells pooled with CCR7-negative TemRA cells. This chain joins TRBV29-1 to TRBJ2-7; matching of 6 bases hints at TRBD2 as the D gene. The DNA sequence follows: TGCAGCGTTGGCCCCGGAGGAAGGCGGGGAACCTACGAGCAGTACTTC. Its translation is CSVGPGGRRGTYEQYF.